A selection of T cell receptor beta chains follows, all from one sample in a study of T cell repertoires in cytomegalovirus infection. Each CDR3 protein is one row after TCRdb ran MiXCR on the reads. This table has fewer than 300,000 distinct CDR3 sequences, roughly 24% appearing once. Sequencing was done on a sample of PBMCs. The receptor source for this set is a human donor in good health (CMV status not recorded). Some clones in this sample may be carry-over from other donors' samples. CDR3s include the opening cysteine and the closing phenylalanine or tryptophan. D genes are given only for firm matches. Clone size is given for some rows only: seen once, a few or many times, or a class if the clone is expanded.

D gene | J gene | clone size | V gene | CDR3 DNA | CDR3 protein
- | TRBJ2-3 | many | TRBV7-2 | TGTGCCAGCAGCCTGACGGACACAGATACGCAGTATTTT | CASSLTDTDTQYF
TRBD1 | TRBJ2-3 | many | TRBV7-2 | TGTGCCAGCAGCCTCTTGACAGGGGGGTTCACAGATACGCAGTATTTT | CASSLLTGGFTDTQYF
- | TRBJ2-2 | - | TRBV28 | TGTGCCAGCATACTACAGAACACCGGGGAGCTGTTTTTT | CASILQNTGELFF
- | TRBJ2-5 | many | TRBV7-2 | TGTGCCAGCAGCAAGCCCCGGGCGAACCCCGGGGAGACCCAGTACTTC | CASSKPRANPGETQYF
- | TRBJ1-1 | - | TRBV10-3 | TGTGCCATCCAGGGGTCGAAGAACACTGAAGCTTTCTTT | CAIQGSKNTEAFF
- | TRBJ2-7 | many | TRBV7-2 | TGTGCCAGCAGCTTAAGGACAGAAAGCTACGAGCAGTACTTC | CASSLRTESYEQYF
- | TRBJ2-2 | few | TRBV24-1 | TGTGCCACCAGTGACCGCAGGATAGGGGCCGGGGAGCTGTTTTTT | CATSDRRIGAGELFF
- | TRBJ1-2 | - | TRBV5-1 | TGCGCCAGTACCCCAGGGACCCCACGAACGTATGGCTACACCTTC | CASTPGTPRTYGYTF
- | TRBJ2-6 | many | TRBV7-9 | TGTGCCAGCAGGGGACTGAGGTCTGGGGCCAACGTCCTGACTTTC | CASRGLRSGANVLTF
TRBD2 | TRBJ2-7 | many | TRBV11-2 | TGTGCCAGCAGCTTAGTCGGCGGGGGGTCTTACGAGCAGTACTTC | CASSLVGGGSYEQYF
- | TRBJ1-1 | many | TRBV6-2/TRBV6-3 | TGTGCCAGCACACTGAGGATGAACACTGAAGCTTTCTTT | CASTLRMNTEAFF
TRBD1 | TRBJ2-7 | - | TRBV10-3 | TGTGCCATCAGTGAGTCGGGGACAGGGAGGCGCGAGCAGTACTTC | CAISESGTGRREQYF
- | TRBJ1-6 | - | TRBV28 | TGTGCCAGCAGTTCCGGACCCCCGGGTTCACCCCTCCACTTT | CASSSGPPGSPLHF
- | TRBJ2-7 | - | TRBV6-5 | TGTGCCAGCAGTTACTCGCAAAACCGGGGTTTAAAGCAGTACTTC | CASSYSQNRGLKQYF
- | TRBJ2-3 | - | TRBV20-1 | TGCAGTGCTAGAGATCACGCAGGGGCCACAGATACGCAGTATTTT | CSARDHAGATDTQYF
- | TRBJ2-2 | - | TRBV7-4 | TGTGCCAGCAGCCCTAGGCCGGGTTTTGTAAACACCGGGGAGCTGTTTTTT | CASSPRPGFVNTGELFF